The 26 T cell receptor beta chains below were found in one sample sequenced in a study of HIV-infected patients and healthy controls. TCRdb re-derived calls from the 5' RACE reads in MiXCR, one entry per CDR3 protein. The sample carries around 20,000 distinct CDR3 sequences, less than 20% recorded once. The sample consisted of CD8+ T cells from blood. These receptors originate from a human donor in good health.

This clonotype was seen repeatedly, ten times or more. CDR3 nucleotides: TGTGCCAGCAAGGCCGGGACGGCGAATAGCAATCAGCCCCAGCATTTT. This translates into CASKAGTANSNQPQHF. The chain has TRBV2 and TRBJ1-5, with D possibly matching TRBD1 (5 bases). The CDR3 loop spans 16 amino acids. V lost 7 bases, J lost 0 bases, and 16 bases lay in between. Germline values: CDR1 SNHLY, CDR2 FYNNEI.

The J gene is TRBJ2-3, the V gene TRBV5-4, with TRBD2 matching 8 bases. The J segment lost 2 bases and the V segment lost 8 bases, leaving 7 bases of the junction unmatched. Germline V gene lookup returns CDR1 SGHNT and CDR2 YYREEE (reference sequence). CDR3 size: 14 residues. The CDR3 DNA reads as TGTGCCAGGATGCGGGGGGCCTACACAGATACGCAGTATTTT. This codes for CARMRGAYTDTQYF.

This clonotype was counted ten times or more. The chain combines TRBV9 with TRBJ1-4; 8 nucleotides align to TRBD1. Germline V lookup: CDR1 SGDLS, CDR2 YYNGEE. There are 16 residues in the CDR3. V dropped 3 bases and J dropped 3; count of bases not matched to a gene: 7. In nucleotides, the CDR3 is TGTGCCAGCAGCGCGACAGGGGTGTTGTCTAATGAAAAACTGTTTTTT. This sequence encodes CASSATGVLSNEKLFF.

This clonotype was detected ten times or more. V and J are TRBV27 and TRBJ2-5; a possible D gene is TRBD2 (5 bases). The V end lost 5 bases, the J end lost 12 bases, and 25 bases lay between the germline ends. Per germline, CDR1 MNHEY and CDR2 SMNVEV (reference sequence). This CDR3 is built from 15 residues. The CDR3, as DNA: TGTGCCAGCAGTCTCGACAATCCTGGCTCCGGGGAGAAGTACTTC. This sequence encodes CASSLDNPGSGEKYF.

This clonotype has at least ten counts. The chain has TRBV7-9 and TRBJ1-1, with TRBD1 matching over 8 bases. The germline gives CDR1 SEHNR, CDR2 FQNEAQ (reference sequence). CDR3 length: 15 amino acids. V lost 5 bases, J lost 5 bases, and 10 bases stayed unmatched. The CDR3 coding sequence is TGTGCCAGCAGCCCAAGGACAGGGAGAGGAACTGAAGCTTTCTTT. This encodes CASSPRTGRGTEAFF.

The chain links TRBV6-5 to TRBJ2-3; 14 bases are a match to TRBD2. The J segment lost 2 bases and the V segment lost 6 bases, leaving 4 bases of the junction unmatched. This CDR3 is 16 amino acids long. CDR1 MNHEY and CDR2 SVGAGI come from the germline V gene. CDR3 coding DNA: TGTGCCAGCAGCGCGGGACTAGCGGGAGTCACAGATACGCAGTATTTT. It yields the protein CASSAGLAGVTDTQYF.

In this sample, this clonotype turned up a few times. The rearrangement links TRBV29-1 to TRBJ2-2; D is possibly TRBD2 (5 bases). V lost 7 bases, J lost 5 bases, and 11 bases lay in between. Germline CDR1 SQVTM, CDR2 ANQGSEA. This CDR3 comprises 12 residues. The CDR3 protein is CSALDWTGELFF. The DNA for the CDR3 is TGCAGCGCCTTGGACTGGACCGGGGAGCTGTTTTTT.

The J gene is TRBJ1-3, the V gene TRBV12-3 or TRBV12-4; D is unresolved. Trimming cost V 2 bases and J 0 bases, with 8 bases left between them. The CDR3 covers 15 residues. CDR3 amino acids: CASSLHSYSGNTIYF. The DNA for the CDR3 is TGTGCCAGCAGTTTACACAGCTACTCTGGAAACACCATATATTTT.

The chain couples TRBV6-5 to TRBJ2-7, with TRBD1 identical over 8 bases. The CDR3 is 14 amino acids. Unmatched junction bases numbered 9, after V lost 5 bases and J lost 6 bases. In germline, CDR1 is MNHEY, CDR2 SVGAGI. The CDR3 nucleotides read TGTGCCAGCAGTCCAGGGGGCGGACTCCTCGAGCAGTACTTC. Encoded protein: CASSPGGGLLEQYF.

The chain combines TRBV21-1 with TRBJ2-7; TRBD1 was called by the table and not checked on the DNA. TRBV21-1 is deemed a pseudogene. The CDR3 covers 18 residues. In DNA form, the CDR3 reads TGTGCCAGCAGCAAAGACGGTCCAGTAACGTGGCCCCACTACGAGCAGTACTTC. Protein: CASSKDGPVTWPHYEQYF.

This clonotype was seen only a few times. The rearrangement uses TRBV5-1 and TRBJ2-7; D possibly matches TRBD1 or TRBD2 (5 bases each). Deletions cut 2 bases from V and 7 bases from J, with 19 bases between. The CDR3 spans 15 residues. Per germline, CDR1 SGHRS and CDR2 YFSETQ. The CDR3 DNA reads TGCGCCAGCAGCTTAGACAGCTGGGGAGTGCGAGAGCAGTACTTC. Translation: CASSLDSWGVREQYF.

The V and J genes are TRBV29-1 and TRBJ2-1, with 12 bases lining up with TRBD2. After removal of 1 base from V and 5 bases from J, the junction contained 0 bases not matched to a gene. Per germline, CDR1 SQVTM and CDR2 ANQGSEA. The CDR3 runs to 14 residues. CDR3 in DNA: TGCAGCGTTGAAGGACTAGCGGGAGACAATGAGCAGTTCTTC. As protein: CSVEGLAGDNEQFF.

By sample fraction, this clonotype is medium-sized. The chain has TRBV29-1 and TRBJ1-5; D gene unclear. Germline-derived CDR1 and CDR2 are SQVTM and ANQGSEA. This CDR3 has 15 amino acids. V shed 0 bases and J shed 1 base, with 10 bases lying between them. CDR3 nucleotides: TGCAGCGTTGAAGATTGGGCCGGGAGCAATCAGCCCCAGCATTTT. It is translated as CSVEDWAGSNQPQHF.

The genes are TRBV6-1 and TRBJ2-3, with 9 bases lining up with TRBD1. CDR1 is MNHNS and CDR2 is SASEGT in the germline V gene. The CDR3 has 16 amino acids. With 3 bases clipped from V and 5 bases from J, the junction kept 9 bases outside the gene matches. The DNA for the CDR3 is TGTGCCAGCAGTGAGTTCCGGGACAGGGCTATAGATACGCAGTATTTT. This encodes CASSEFRDRAIDTQYF.

This clonotype was found a few times. The chain uses TRBV7-9 and TRBJ2-5; TRBD2 matches at 8 bases. Losses at the gene ends were 5 bases for V and 2 bases for J; bases not matched to a gene: 7. Germline V lookup: CDR1 SEHNR, CDR2 FQNEAQ (reference sequence). This CDR3 has 15 residues. CDR3 sequence: CASSPAGAGQETQYF. The CDR3 nucleotides are TGTGCCAGCAGCCCAGCGGGGGCGGGTCAAGAGACCCAGTACTTC.

This clonotype came up a few times. The chain carries TRBV12-3 or TRBV12-4 and TRBJ2-5, with 12 bases that match TRBD1. Trimming at V came to 6 bases and at J to 6 bases, leaving 8 bases not matched to a gene. This CDR3 region has 15 residues. CDR3 residues: CASRTGTGGFQTQYF. CDR3 DNA: TGTGCCAGCAGAACCGGGACAGGGGGCTTTCAGACCCAGTACTTC.

The CDR3 bases are TGTGCCAGCAGCCCCGGGAGCTCCTACAATGAGCAGTTCTTC. Its protein product is CASSPGSSYNEQFF. The chain links TRBV14 to TRBJ2-1; a possible D gene is TRBD2 (6 bases). V lost 4 bases and J lost 0, with 7 bases in between. The CDR3 is 14 residues long. Germline V lookup: CDR1 SGHDN, CDR2 FVKESK.

The gene calls are TRBV12-3 or TRBV12-4 and TRBJ2-2; D might be TRBD2 (6 bases). This CDR3 is built from 12 residues. V was shortened by 6 bases and J by 10 bases, with 12 bases between the two germline ends. CDR3 DNA sequence: TGTGCCAGCAGACGTGGGGGGACGGAGCTGTTTTTT. Its translation: CASRRGGTELFF.

The V call is TRBV30, the J call TRBJ2-1; D may be TRBD1 (5 bases). With 2 bases removed from V and 10 bases from J, the gap between germline ends came to 9 bases. CDR3 size: 11 residues. Germline assignment: CDR1 GTSNPN and CDR2 SVGIG (reference sequence). CDR3 region: CAWSLGVEQFF. DNA of the CDR3: TGTGCCTGGAGTTTAGGGGTCGAGCAGTTCTTC.

The rearrangement uses TRBV12-3 or TRBV12-4 and TRBJ2-7, with 9 bases aligning to TRBD2. CDR3 length: 15 amino acids. V dropped 6 bases and J dropped 3; count of bases not matched to a gene: 9. The DNA of the CDR3 is TGTGCCAGCAGCCTAGCGGGGCTTGGTAGCTACGAGCAGTACTTC. It codes for CASSLAGLGSYEQYF.

In this sample, this clonotype turned up many times. The rearrangement links TRBV7-9 to TRBJ2-7; 14 bases map to TRBD2. Trimming took 6 bases from V and 2 from J; bases not matched to a gene: 3. The germline V gene encodes CDR1 SEHNR and CDR2 FQNEAQ (reference sequence). The CDR3 totals 15 residues. The CDR3 here is CASSPTSGGAYEQYF. CDR3 bases: TGTGCCAGCAGTCCGACTAGCGGGGGGGCCTACGAGCAGTACTTC.

This clonotype was seen at least ten times. The V call is TRBV20-1, the J call TRBJ1-1, with D perhaps TRBD1 (5 bases). Germline V gives CDR1 DFQATT, CDR2 SNEGSKA (reference sequence). Between the trimmed V and J ends, which lost 1 base and 1 base, there was a span of 10 bases. This CDR3 comprises 14 residues. The CDR3 nucleotides are TGCAGTGCTAGAGCTCAGGGTACGAACACTGAAGCTTTCTTT. Its translation: CSARAQGTNTEAFF.

The table lists this clonotype with many counts. V and J are TRBV7-2 and TRBJ2-1, with no clear D. This CDR3 is 13 amino acids long. V lost 1 base to trimming and J lost 7 bases, with 8 bases between them. The V gene's germline CDR1 is SGHTA and CDR2 FQGNSA. The CDR3 protein is CASSLGVGNEQFF. The DNA for the CDR3 is TGTGCCAGCAGCTTAGGCGTGGGAAATGAGCAGTTCTTC.

This chain uses TRBV4-1 with TRBJ1-1, with TRBD1 as a possible D gene (6 bases). The CDR3 runs to 17 residues. Trimming removed 3 bases from V and 4 bases from J, with 21 bases in between. Per the germline V gene, CDR1 is MGHRA and CDR2 is YSYEKL. CDR3: CASSHRGVAGPVTEAFF. CDR3 DNA: TGCGCCAGCAGCCATAGGGGGGTGGCGGGACCCGTCACTGAAGCTTTCTTT.

The genes are TRBV13 and TRBJ2-1, with D tentatively TRBD2 (5 bases). The CDR3 is 14 amino acids. V gave up 5 bases and J gave up 3 bases, with 11 bases separating them. Germline assignment: CDR1 PRHDT and CDR2 FYEKMQ (reference sequence). The CDR3 DNA is TGTGCCAGCAGCCCCCGGGGAGACTACAATGAGCAGTTCTTC. It yields the protein CASSPRGDYNEQFF. The variable domain in full, with the rest retrieved from reference TRBV13 and TRBJ2-1, is AAGVIQSPRHLIKEKRETATLKCYPIPRHDTVYWYQQGPGQDPQFLISFYEKMQSDKGSIPDRFSAQQFSDYHSELNMSSLELGDSALYFCASSPRGDYNEQFFGPGTRLTVL.

The CDR3: CSVVYRDRGHPYEQYF. The CDR3 nucleotides read TGCAGCGTTGTATACCGGGACAGGGGGCACCCCTACGAGCAGTACTTC. The rearrangement links TRBV29-1 to TRBJ2-7; 12 positions match TRBD1. This CDR3 region has 16 residues. Trimming at V came to 4 bases and at J to 2 bases, leaving 9 bases not matched to a gene. The germline V gene has CDR1 SQVTM and CDR2 ANQGSEA.